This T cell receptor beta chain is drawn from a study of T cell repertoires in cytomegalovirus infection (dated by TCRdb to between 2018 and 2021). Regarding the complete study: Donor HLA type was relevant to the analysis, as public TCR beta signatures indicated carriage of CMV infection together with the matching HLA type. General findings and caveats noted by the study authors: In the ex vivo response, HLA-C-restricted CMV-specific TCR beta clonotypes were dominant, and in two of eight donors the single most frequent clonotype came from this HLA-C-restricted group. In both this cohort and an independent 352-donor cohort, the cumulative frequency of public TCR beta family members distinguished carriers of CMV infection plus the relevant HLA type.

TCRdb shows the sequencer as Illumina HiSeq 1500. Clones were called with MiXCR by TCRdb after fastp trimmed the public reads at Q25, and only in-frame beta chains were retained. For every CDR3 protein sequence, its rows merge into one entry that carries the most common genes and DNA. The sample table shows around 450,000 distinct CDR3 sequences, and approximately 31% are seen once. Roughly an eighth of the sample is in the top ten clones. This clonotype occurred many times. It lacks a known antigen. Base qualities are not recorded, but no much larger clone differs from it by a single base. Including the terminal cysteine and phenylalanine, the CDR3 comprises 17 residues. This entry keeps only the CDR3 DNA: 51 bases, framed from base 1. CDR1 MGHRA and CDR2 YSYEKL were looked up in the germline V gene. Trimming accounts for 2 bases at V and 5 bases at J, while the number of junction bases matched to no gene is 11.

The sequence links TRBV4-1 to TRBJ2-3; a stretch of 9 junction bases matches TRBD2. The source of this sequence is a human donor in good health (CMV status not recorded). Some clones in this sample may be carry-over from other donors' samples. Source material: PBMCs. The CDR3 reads CASSQRSGGRSRDTQYF. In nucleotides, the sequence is TGCGCCAGCAGCCAAAGAAGCGGGGGGCGGTCGAGAGATACGCAGTATTTT.